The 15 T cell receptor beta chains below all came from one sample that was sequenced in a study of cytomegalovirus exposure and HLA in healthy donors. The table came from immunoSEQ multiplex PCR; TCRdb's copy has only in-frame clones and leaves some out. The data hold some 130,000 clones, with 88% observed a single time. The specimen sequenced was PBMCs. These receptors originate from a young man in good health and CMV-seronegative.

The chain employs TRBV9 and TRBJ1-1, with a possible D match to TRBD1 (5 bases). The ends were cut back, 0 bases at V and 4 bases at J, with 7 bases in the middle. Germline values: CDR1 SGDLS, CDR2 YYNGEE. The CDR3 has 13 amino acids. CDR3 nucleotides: TGTGCCAGCAGCGTAGCAGGGTCCACTGAAGCTTTCTTT. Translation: CASSVAGSTEAFF.

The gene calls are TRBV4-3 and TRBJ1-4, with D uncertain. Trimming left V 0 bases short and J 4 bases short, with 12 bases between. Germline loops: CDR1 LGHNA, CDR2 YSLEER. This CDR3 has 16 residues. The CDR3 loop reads CASSQERRGGNEKLFF. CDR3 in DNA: TGCGCCAGCAGCCAAGAGCGGCGGGGAGGTAATGAAAAACTGTTTTTT.

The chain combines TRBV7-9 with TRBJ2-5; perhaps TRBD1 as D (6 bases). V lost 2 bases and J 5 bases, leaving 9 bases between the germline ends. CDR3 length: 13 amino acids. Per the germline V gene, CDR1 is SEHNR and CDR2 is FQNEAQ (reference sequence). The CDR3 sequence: CASSLRQAETQYF. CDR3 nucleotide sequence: TGTGCCAGCAGCTTACGACAGGCCGAGACCCAGTACTTC. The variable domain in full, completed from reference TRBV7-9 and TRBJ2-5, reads DTGVSQNPRHKITKRGQNVTFRCDPISEHNRLYWYRQTLGQGPEFLTYFQNEAQLEKSRLLSDRFSAERPKGSFSTLEIQRTEQGDSAMYLCASSLRQAETQYFGPGTRLLVL.

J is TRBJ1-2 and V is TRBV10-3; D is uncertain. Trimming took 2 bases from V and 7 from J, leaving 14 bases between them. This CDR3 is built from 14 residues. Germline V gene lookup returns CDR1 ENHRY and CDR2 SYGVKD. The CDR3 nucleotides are TGTGCCATCAGTGAGATGGAAATGTCAGGTGGCTACACCTTC. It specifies CAISEMEMSGGYTF.

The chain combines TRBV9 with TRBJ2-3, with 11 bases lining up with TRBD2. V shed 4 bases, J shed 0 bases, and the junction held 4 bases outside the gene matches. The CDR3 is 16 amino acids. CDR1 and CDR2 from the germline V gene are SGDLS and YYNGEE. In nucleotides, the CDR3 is TGTGCCAGCAGCCCACGACTAGCGGGAAGCACAGATACGCAGTATTTT. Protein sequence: CASSPRLAGSTDTQYF.

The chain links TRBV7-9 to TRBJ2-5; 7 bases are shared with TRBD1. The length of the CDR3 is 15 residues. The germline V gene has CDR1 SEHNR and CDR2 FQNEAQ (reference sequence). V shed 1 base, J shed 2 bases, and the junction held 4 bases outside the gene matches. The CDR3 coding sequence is TGTGCCAGCAGCTTAGGGGGACAGCCACAAGAGACCCAGTACTTC. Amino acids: CASSLGGQPQETQYF.

CDR3 bases: TGTGCCAGCCTTGCCCAGGGAATCGGGGAGACCCAGTACTTC. The encoded protein is CASLAQGIGETQYF. The rearrangement links TRBV2 to TRBJ2-5, with D maybe TRBD1 (5 bases). V was cut by 8 bases and J by 5 bases, with 18 bases left in between. CDR3 length: 14 amino acids. The V gene's germline CDR1 is SNHLY and CDR2 FYNNEI.

The CDR3 here is CASSLTGTGYPTANYGYTF. CDR3 bases: TGTGCCAGCAGTTTGACCGGGACAGGGTACCCCACAGCTAACTATGGCTACACCTTC. This chain joins TRBV27 and TRBJ1-2; 9 positions match TRBD1. CDR1 is MNHEY, CDR2 SMNVEV, per germline (reference sequence). V dropped 3 bases and J dropped 0; count of bases not matched to a gene: 14. There are 19 residues in the CDR3.

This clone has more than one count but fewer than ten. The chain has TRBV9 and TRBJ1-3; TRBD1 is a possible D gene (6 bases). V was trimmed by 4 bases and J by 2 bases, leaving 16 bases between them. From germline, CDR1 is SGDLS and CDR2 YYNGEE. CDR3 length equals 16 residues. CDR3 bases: TGTGCCAGCAGCCCGAGGGACACCACCGCTGGAAACACCATATATTTT. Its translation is CASSPRDTTAGNTIYF.

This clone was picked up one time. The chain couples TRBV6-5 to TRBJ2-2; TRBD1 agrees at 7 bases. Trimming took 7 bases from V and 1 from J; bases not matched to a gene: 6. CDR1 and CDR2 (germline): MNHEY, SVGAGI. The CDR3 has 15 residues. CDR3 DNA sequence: TGTGCCAGCACCAAGGGACAGCTGAACACCGGGGAGCTGTTTTTT. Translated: CASTKGQLNTGELFF.

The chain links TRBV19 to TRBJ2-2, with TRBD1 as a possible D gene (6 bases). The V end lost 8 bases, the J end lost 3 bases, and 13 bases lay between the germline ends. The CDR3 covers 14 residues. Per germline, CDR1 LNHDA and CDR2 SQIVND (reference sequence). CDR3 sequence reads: CASGDQGYTGELFF. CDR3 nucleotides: TGTGCCAGTGGAGATCAGGGGTACACCGGGGAGCTGTTTTTT.

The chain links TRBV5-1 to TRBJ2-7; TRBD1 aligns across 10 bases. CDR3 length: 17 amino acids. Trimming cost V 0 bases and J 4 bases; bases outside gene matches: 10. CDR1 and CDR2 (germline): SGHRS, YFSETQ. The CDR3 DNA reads TGCGCCAGCAGCTTGGTGCCGCCGGGACAGGGGCCATACGAGCAGTACTTC. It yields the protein CASSLVPPGQGPYEQYF.

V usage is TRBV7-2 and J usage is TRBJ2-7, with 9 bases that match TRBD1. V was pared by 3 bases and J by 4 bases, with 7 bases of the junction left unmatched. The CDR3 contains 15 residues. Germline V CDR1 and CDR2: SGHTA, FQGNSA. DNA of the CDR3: TGTGCCAGCAGCTTGACAGGGGGATTCTCATACGAGCAGTACTTC. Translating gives CASSLTGGFSYEQYF.

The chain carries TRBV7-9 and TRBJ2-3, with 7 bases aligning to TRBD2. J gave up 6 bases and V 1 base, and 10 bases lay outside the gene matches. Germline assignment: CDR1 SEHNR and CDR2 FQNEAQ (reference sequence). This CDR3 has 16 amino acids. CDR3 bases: TGTGCCAGCAGCTTAGGTCTAGCGGCCCCTGATGATACGCAGTATTTT. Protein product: CASSLGLAAPDDTQYF.

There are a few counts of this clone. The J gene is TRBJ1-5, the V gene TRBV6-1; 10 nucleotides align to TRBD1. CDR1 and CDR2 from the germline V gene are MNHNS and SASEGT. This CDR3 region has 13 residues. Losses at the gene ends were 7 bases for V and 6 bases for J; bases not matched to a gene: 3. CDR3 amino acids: CASTRDRGQPQHF. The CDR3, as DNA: TGTGCCAGCACCAGGGACAGGGGTCAGCCCCAGCATTTT.